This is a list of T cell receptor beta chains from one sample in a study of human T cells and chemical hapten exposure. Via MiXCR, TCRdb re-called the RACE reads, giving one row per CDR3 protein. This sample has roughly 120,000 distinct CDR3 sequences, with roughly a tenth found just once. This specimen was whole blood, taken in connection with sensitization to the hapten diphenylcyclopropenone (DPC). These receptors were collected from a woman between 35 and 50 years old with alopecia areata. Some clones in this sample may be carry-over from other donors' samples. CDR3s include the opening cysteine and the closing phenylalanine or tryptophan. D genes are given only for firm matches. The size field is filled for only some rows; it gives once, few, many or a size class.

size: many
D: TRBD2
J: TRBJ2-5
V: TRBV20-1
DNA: TGCAGTGCTAGAATCCTTAGCGGGGCGGCAGAGACCCAGTACTTC
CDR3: CSARILSGAAETQYF

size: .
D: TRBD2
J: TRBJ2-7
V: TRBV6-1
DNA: TGTGCCGGGCGTGGCGGGGGGAACTACGAGCAGTACTTC
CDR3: CAGRGGGNYEQYF

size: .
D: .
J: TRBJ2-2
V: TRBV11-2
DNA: TGTGCCAGCAGCTTAGAAGGACCCGGGGAGCTGTTTTTT
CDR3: CASSLEGPGELFF

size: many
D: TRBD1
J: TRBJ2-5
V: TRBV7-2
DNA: TGTGCCAGCAGCGGACAGACAGGGGGCCGGGAGACCCAGTACTTC
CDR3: CASSGQTGGRETQYF

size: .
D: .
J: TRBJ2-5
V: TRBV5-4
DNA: TGTGCCAGCAGCGGGGTGGACCCCCAAGAGACCCAGTACTTC
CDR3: CASSGVDPQETQYF

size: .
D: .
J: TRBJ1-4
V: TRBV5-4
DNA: TGTGCCAGCAGCTTGGAAACGCGAGGAGAAAAACTGTTTTTT
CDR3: CASSLETRGEKLFF

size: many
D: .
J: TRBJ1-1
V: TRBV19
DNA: TGTGCCACCCGGAGAGGGGCCCACCAGAACACTGAAGCTTTCTTT
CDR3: CATRRGAHQNTEAFF

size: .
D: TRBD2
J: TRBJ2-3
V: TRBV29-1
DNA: TGCAGCGCTTGGGGGGGTAGCACAGATACGCAGTATTTT
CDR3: CSAWGGSTDTQYF

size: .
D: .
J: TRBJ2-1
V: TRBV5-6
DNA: TGTGCCAGCAGCTACCCCCCTATCAATGAGCAGTTCTTC
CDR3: CASSYPPINEQFF

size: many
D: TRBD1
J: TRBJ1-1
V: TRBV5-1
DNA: TGCGCCAGCAGCTTGACAGGGGTCCATGAAGCTTTCTTT
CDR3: CASSLTGVHEAFF

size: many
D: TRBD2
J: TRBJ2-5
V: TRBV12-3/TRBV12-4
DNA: TGTGCCAGCAGTGGGTGGACTAGCGGGGGGGTCACGGTCGAGACCCAGTACTTC
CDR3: CASSGWTSGGVTVETQYF

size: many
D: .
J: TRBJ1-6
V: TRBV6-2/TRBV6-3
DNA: TGTGCCAGCAAGGACTACAGGAATTCACCCCTCCACTTT
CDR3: CASKDYRNSPLHF

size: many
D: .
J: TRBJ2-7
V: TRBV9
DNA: TGTGCCAGCAGCGTAGATGCCAGGGTCTACGAGCAGTACTTC
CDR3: CASSVDARVYEQYF

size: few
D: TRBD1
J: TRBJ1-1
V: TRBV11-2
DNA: TGTGCCAGCAGACGTCCGGGACAGAAGAACACTGAAGCTTTCTTT
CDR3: CASRRPGQKNTEAFF

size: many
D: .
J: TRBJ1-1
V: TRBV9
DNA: TGTGCCAGCAGCGCGGACACCCAGGGTACTGAAGCTTTCTTT
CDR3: CASSADTQGTEAFF

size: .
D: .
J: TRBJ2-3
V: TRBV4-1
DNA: TGCGCCAGCAGCCGTAACAGTGTCACGGATACGCAGTATTTT
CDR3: CASSRNSVTDTQYF

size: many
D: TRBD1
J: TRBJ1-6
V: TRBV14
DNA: TGTGCCAGCAGCCAAGACCGCCTTAACAGGGGCGATTCACCCCTCCACTTT
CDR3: CASSQDRLNRGDSPLHF

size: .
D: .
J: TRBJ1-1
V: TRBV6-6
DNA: TGTGCCAGCAGTCCGGACAGTCGATGGACTGAAGCTTTCTTT
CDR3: CASSPDSRWTEAFF

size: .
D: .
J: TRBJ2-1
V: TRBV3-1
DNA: TGTGCCAGCAGCCAACCGAGGGGCTCCTACAATGAGCAGTTCTTC
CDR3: CASSQPRGSYNEQFF

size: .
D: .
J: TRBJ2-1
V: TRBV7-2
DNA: TGTGCCAGCAGCTCAAGGGGCAATGAGCAGTTCTTC
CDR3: CASSSRGNEQFF

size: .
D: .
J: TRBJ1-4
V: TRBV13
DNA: TGTGCCGGCAGCTTCCAGGGTGATGGGTTTTCTGAAAAACTGTTTTTT
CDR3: CAGSFQGDGFSEKLFF

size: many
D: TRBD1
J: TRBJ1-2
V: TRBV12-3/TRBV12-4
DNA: TGTGCCAGCAGCAGGGACAGCTATGGCTACACCTTC
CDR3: CASSRDSYGYTF

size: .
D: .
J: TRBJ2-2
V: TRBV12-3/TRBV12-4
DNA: TGTGCCAGCAGCGTCGTAGAGGCCGGGGAGCTGTTTTTT
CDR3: CASSVVEAGELFF

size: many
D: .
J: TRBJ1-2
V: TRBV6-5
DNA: TGTGCCAGCAGCCAACCCGGGGGGAACTATGGCTACACCTTC
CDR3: CASSQPGGNYGYTF

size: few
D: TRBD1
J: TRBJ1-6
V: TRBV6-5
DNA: TGTGCCAGCGCCCAGGGGGCCACTTCACCCCTCCACTTT
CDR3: CASAQGATSPLHF

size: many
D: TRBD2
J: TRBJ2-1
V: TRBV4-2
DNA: TGTGCCAGCGGCGAAGCGGGGGCGGGATTCTACAATGAGCAGTTCTTC
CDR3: CASGEAGAGFYNEQFF

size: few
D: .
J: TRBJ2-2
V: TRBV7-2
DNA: TGTGCCAGCATGACTCGATCGAACACCGGGGAGCTGTTTTTT
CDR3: CASMTRSNTGELFF

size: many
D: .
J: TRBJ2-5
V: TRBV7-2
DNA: TGTGCCAGCAGCCCCCCGGCGGTCACCCAGTACTTC
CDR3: CASSPPAVTQYF

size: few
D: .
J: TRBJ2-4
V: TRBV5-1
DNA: TGCGCCAGCAGCTTCGCCGGCGGGGACAAAAACATTCAGTACTTC
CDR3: CASSFAGGDKNIQYF

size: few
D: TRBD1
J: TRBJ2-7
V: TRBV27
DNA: TGTGCCAGCAGTTCGCTGGGACAGGGATTCTACGAGCAGTACTTC
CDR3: CASSSLGQGFYEQYF

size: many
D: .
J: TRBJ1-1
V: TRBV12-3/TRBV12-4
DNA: TGTGCCAGCACCCTTCTAGTAGGGACTGAAGCTTTCTTT
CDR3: CASTLLVGTEAFF

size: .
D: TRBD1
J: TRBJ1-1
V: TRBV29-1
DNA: TGCAGCGTCTCCGTGACAGGGATTGACACTGAAGCTTTCTTT
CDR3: CSVSVTGIDTEAFF

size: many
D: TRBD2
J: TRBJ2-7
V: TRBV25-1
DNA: TGTGCCAGCGGGACTAGCGGGGGCTACGAGCAGTACTTC
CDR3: CASGTSGGYEQYF

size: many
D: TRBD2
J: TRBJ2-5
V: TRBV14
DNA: TGTGCCAGCAGCCGCCTTGAAGCGGGATGGTGGACCCAGTACTTC
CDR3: CASSRLEAGWWTQYF

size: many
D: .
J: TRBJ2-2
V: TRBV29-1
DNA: TGCAGCGTTGACGGGGTCACCGGGGAGCTGTTTTTT
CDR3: CSVDGVTGELFF

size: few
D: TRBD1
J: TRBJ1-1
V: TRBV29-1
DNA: TGCAGCGTTGAGGAGGACAGGAGGAACACTGAAGCTTTCTTT
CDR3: CSVEEDRRNTEAFF

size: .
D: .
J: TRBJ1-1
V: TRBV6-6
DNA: TGTGCCAGCAGTTACCCACTGGGGGGCGGGAACACTGAAGCTTTCTTT
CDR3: CASSYPLGGGNTEAFF

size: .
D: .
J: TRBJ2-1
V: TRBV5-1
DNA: TGCGCCAGCAGCCCTTCTCATGAGCAGTTCTTC
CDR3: CASSPSHEQFF

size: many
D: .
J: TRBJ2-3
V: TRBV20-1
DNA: TGCAGTGCTAGACCTCAGTGGGGTACGCAGTATTTT
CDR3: CSARPQWGTQYF

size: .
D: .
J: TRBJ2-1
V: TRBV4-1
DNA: TGCGCCAGCAGCCAAGAGGTGGAGGGGAGCCATGAGCAGTTCTTC
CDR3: CASSQEVEGSHEQFF

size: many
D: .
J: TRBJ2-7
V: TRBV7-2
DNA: TGTGCCAGCAGCCTAGCGTGGGACTACGAGCAGTACTTC
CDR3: CASSLAWDYEQYF

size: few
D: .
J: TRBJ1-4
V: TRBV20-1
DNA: TGCAGTGCTAGAGAGGGGGGTAGGAGTGAAAAACTGTTTTTT
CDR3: CSAREGGRSEKLFF

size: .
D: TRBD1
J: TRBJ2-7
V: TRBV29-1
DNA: TGCAGCGTGGGACAGACATTATACGAGCAGTACTTC
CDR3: CSVGQTLYEQYF

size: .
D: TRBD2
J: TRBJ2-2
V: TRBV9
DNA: TGTGCCAGCAGCCCCGGGACTAGCGGGCTACTCACCGGGGAGCTGTTTTTT
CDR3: CASSPGTSGLLTGELFF

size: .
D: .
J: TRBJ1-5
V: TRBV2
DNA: TGTGCCAGCAGTGAAGGGGGGCCCCAGCATTTT
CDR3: CASSEGGPQHF

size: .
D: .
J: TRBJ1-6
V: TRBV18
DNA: TGTGCCAGCTCACCCAGGCTGGGTGACAATTCACCCCTCCACTTT
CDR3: CASSPRLGDNSPLHF

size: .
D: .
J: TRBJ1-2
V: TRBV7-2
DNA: TGTGCCAGCAGCCGAACCCCTTATAGTGGCTACACCTTC
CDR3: CASSRTPYSGYTF

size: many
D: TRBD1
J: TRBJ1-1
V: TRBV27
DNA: TGTGCCACCAAGACAGGGAATGGGAACACTGAAGCTTTCTTT
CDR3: CATKTGNGNTEAFF

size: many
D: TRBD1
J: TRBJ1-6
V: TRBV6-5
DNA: TGTGCCAGCAGTCCGTTGACAGGGGGAAATTCACCCCTCCACTTT
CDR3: CASSPLTGGNSPLHF

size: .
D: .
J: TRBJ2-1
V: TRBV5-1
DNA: TGCGCCAGCAGCTTGGGAGGGTACTCCTACAATGAGCAGTTCTTC
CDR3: CASSLGGYSYNEQFF

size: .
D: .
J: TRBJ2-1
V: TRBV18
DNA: TGTGCCAGCTCACCACCGTCCAGAGAATACAATGAGCAGTTCTTC
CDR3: CASSPPSREYNEQFF

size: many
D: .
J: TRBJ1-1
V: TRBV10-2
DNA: TGCGCCAGCACCACGTACACTGAAGCTTTCTTT
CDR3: CASTTYTEAFF

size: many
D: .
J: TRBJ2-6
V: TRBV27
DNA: TGTGCCAGCAGTCCGACCCCCGACCAAGGCTCTGGGGCCAACGTCCTGACTTTC
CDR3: CASSPTPDQGSGANVLTF